Shown below are 23 T cell receptor beta chains from a single sample sequenced in a study of CD8 T cells in ankylosing spondylitis (dated 2017 in TCRdb). Overall study results and their limits: A TCR beta motif of seven or eight highly homologous amino acid variants appeared characteristic of blood from ankylosing spondylitis patients.

Library preparation employed 5' RACE. Instrument on record: Illumina HiSeq 2500. TCRdb reprocessing: public reads trimmed at Q25 with fastp, clones called with MiXCR, in-frame beta chains kept. CDR3 protein duplicates are merged, each entry listing the most common genes and DNA. The sample yields a few hundred thousand distinct CDR3 sequences; 15% to 20% were counted once. The top ten constitute about 0.94% of the sample. Their recognized antigens are unknown. The specimen was blood, either unsorted or a sorted T cell fraction (not recorded which). These receptors were taken from a male donor with ankylosing spondylitis.

This clonotype showed up just a few times. The genes are TRBV5-1 and TRBJ2-1; TRBD2 aligns across 8 bases. CDR3 length equals 16 residues. The J segment lost 2 bases and the V segment lost 0 bases, leaving 4 bases of the junction unmatched. CDR1 SGHRS and CDR2 YFSETQ come from the germline V gene. DNA of the CDR3: TGCGCCAGCAGCTTGGGGGAGCGGGGGCCCTACAATGAGCAGTTCTTC. Its protein product is CASSLGERGPYNEQFF.

This clonotype was seen more than once but under ten times. The chain employs TRBV10-3 and TRBJ2-3, with D tentatively TRBD1 or TRBD2 (5 bases each). V was pared by 6 bases and J by 0 bases, with 10 bases between. The CDR3 contains 14 residues. Germline CDR1 reads ENHRY; CDR2 reads SYGVKD. The CDR3 region is CAIRQGVSTDTQYF. Written as DNA, the CDR3 is TGTGCCATCAGGCAGGGAGTTAGCACAGATACGCAGTATTTT.

This clonotype was seen repeatedly, ten times or more. The rearrangement joins TRBV6-2 or TRBV6-3 to TRBJ2-1; D is undetermined. V lost 10 bases and J 12 bases, leaving 16 bases between the germline ends. CDR1 is MNHEY, CDR2 SVGEGT, per germline. The CDR3 sequence is 11 residues long. The CDR3 here is CATELNTVQFF. The CDR3 DNA follows: TGTGCCACCGAGCTCAACACAGTGCAGTTCTTC.

J is TRBJ2-1 and V is TRBV2; the match to TRBD2 covers 13 bases. CDR1 and CDR2 from the germline V gene are SNHLY and FYNNEI. The CDR3 is made up of 16 amino acids. The trim removed 8 bases at V and 9 bases at J, leaving 13 bases unmatched. The CDR3 DNA is TGTGCCAGCCCTTCCAGGACTAGCGGGAGCTGGGGTGAGCAGTTCTTC. Translation gives CASPSRTSGSWGEQFF.

The genes are TRBV3-1 and TRBJ2-7; 9 bases fit TRBD2. V was clipped by 5 bases and J by 2 bases; unmatched bases: 19. There are 19 residues in the CDR3. CDR1 and CDR2 (germline): LGHDT, YNNKEL (reference sequence). The CDR3 coding sequence is TGTGCCAGCAGCAAGGATATGCCTAGCGGGGCGGCCATCCCCTACGAGCAGTACTTC. This translates into CASSKDMPSGAAIPYEQYF.

The chain uses TRBV28 and TRBJ2-3; 9 bases line up with TRBD2. This CDR3 is built from 14 residues. CDR1 is MDHEN, CDR2 SYDVKM, per germline. V dropped 6 bases and J dropped 6; count of bases not matched to a gene: 7. CDR3 bases: TGTGCCAGCAGCTATAGCGGGAGATCCGATACGCAGTATTTT. Translating it yields CASSYSGRSDTQYF.

The chain recombines TRBV3-1 with TRBJ2-2; D gene unclear. The V and J ends lost 8 bases and 5 bases respectively, with 9 bases between them. This CDR3 has 12 residues. Per the germline V gene, CDR1 is LGHDT and CDR2 is YNNKEL (reference sequence). CDR3 in DNA: TGTGCCAGCTACTCCGGAACCGGGGAGCTGTTTTTT. Its translation: CASYSGTGELFF.

A few counts support this clonotype. V is TRBV4-2 and J is TRBJ1-4; 9 positions match TRBD1. The germline V gene encodes CDR1 LGHNA and CDR2 YNFKEQ. The CDR3 is made up of 14 amino acids. Trimming removed 0 bases from V and 8 bases from J; junction bases left unmatched: 1. DNA for the CDR3: TGTGCCAGCAGCCAAGAAGACAGGGGGGAAAAACTGTTTTTT. Amino acid sequence: CASSQEDRGEKLFF.

The genes are TRBV6-2 or TRBV6-3 and TRBJ2-5; 16 bases align to TRBD2. The germline V gene encodes CDR1 MNHEY and CDR2 SVGEGT. The CDR3 totals 18 residues. J was trimmed by 1 base and V by 6 bases; bases with no gene match: 8. CDR3 sequence reads: CASSWGTSGRASQETQYF. The CDR3 nucleotides are TGTGCCAGCAGCTGGGGGACTAGCGGGAGGGCAAGCCAAGAGACCCAGTACTTC.

The CDR3 protein is CASSFPGQGPHEQYF. CDR3 coding DNA: TGTGCCAGCAGCTTCCCGGGACAGGGCCCCCACGAGCAGTACTTC. The V gene is TRBV7-8, the J gene TRBJ2-7; 9 nucleotides line up with TRBD1. Trimming took 3 bases from V and 5 from J; bases not matched to a gene: 8. The CDR3 is 15 residues long. The germline gives CDR1 SGHVS, CDR2 FQNEAQ.

DNA for the CDR3: TGTGCCAGCAGCCTTATAGGGACTAGCGGATCCCTACGGGCAGATACGCAGTATTTT. It translates to CASSLIGTSGSLRADTQYF. This chain links TRBV14 with TRBJ2-3, with 11 nucleotides matching TRBD2. Germline assignment: CDR1 SGHDN and CDR2 FVKESK. With V trimmed by 4 bases and J by 4 bases, 16 bases remained unmatched. The CDR3 length is 19 residues.

The V call is TRBV6-1, the J call TRBJ2-5; 9 bases match TRBD1. Trimming took 6 bases from V and 5 from J; bases not matched to a gene: 4. The germline V gene has CDR1 MNHNS and CDR2 SASEGT. The CDR3 totals 13 residues. CDR3 loop: CASRGTGLETQYF. The DNA of the CDR3 is TGTGCCAGCAGAGGGACAGGGTTGGAGACCCAGTACTTC.

The V gene is TRBV30, the J gene TRBJ2-1; 11 bases agree with TRBD1. Losses at the gene ends were 1 base for V and 2 bases for J; bases not matched to a gene: 1. This CDR3 is built from 15 residues. Germline CDR1 is GTSNPN and CDR2 is SVGIG (reference sequence). Here the CDR3 reads CAWSGTGGAYNEQFF. CDR3 coding DNA: TGTGCCTGGAGTGGGACAGGGGGCGCCTACAATGAGCAGTTCTTC.

The sample holds one count of this clonotype. A much bigger clone sits one base away, suggesting this may be a read error. This rearrangement joins TRBV5-1 to TRBJ1-3, with no clear D. Trimming removed 0 bases at V and 0 bases at J, with 10 bases between. From germline, CDR1 is SGHRS and CDR2 YFSETQ. This CDR3 is 16 amino acids long. This CDR3 reads CASSLGKGHSGNTIYF. As DNA, the CDR3 is TGCGCCAGCAGCTTGGGGAAGGGCCACTCTGGAAACACCATATATTTT.

The table lists this clonotype with many counts. This chain links TRBV29-1 with TRBJ2-1; 7 bases are shared with TRBD1. The junction had 1 base not matched to a gene; V was cut back by 6 bases and J by 8 bases. The CDR3 spans 10 residues. CDR1 is SQVTM and CDR2 is ANQGSEA in the germline V gene. The CDR3 is CSVDRDEQFF. The CDR3 coding sequence is TGCAGCGTAGACAGGGATGAGCAGTTCTTC.

This clonotype has just a few counts. The rearrangement joins TRBV9 to TRBJ2-2; TRBD1 is a possible D gene (6 bases). The CDR3 totals 17 residues. Germline lookup yields CDR1 SGDLS and CDR2 YYNGEE. With 0 bases removed from V and 1 base from J, the gap between germline ends came to 13 bases. The CDR3 nucleotides read TGTGCCAGCAGCGTAGGGGCAGGGGCCCTGAACACCGGGGAGCTGTTTTTT. This sequence encodes CASSVGAGALNTGELFF. The variable domain in full, completed from reference TRBV9 and TRBJ2-2, reads DSGVTQTPKHLITATGQRVTLRCSPRSGDLSVYWYQQSLDQGLQFLIQYYNGEERAKGNILERFSAQQFPDLHSELNLSSLELGDSALYFCASSVGAGALNTGELFFGEGSRLTVL.

This clonotype was counted between two and nine times. V and J are TRBV4-3 and TRBJ2-7; a possible D gene is TRBD1 (5 bases). The CDR3 extends over 16 amino acids. V lost 4 bases and J lost 6, with 22 bases in between. Germline CDR1 and CDR2: LGHNA and YSLEER. CDR3 region: CASSPKFQLQGGEQYF. As DNA, the CDR3 is TGCGCCAGCAGCCCTAAGTTCCAGTTGCAGGGTGGCGAGCAGTACTTC.

Many counts were recorded for this clonotype. The chain couples TRBV7-2 to TRBJ2-2, with D perhaps matching TRBD1 (6 bases). This CDR3 region has 14 residues. The germline V gene has CDR1 SGHTA and CDR2 FQGNSA. V was cut by 5 bases and J by 5 bases, with 12 bases left in between. The CDR3 sequence: CASSPIGTTGELFF. CDR3 in DNA: TGTGCCAGCAGCCCTATAGGGACAACCGGGGAGCTGTTTTTT.

The chain has TRBV9 and TRBJ2-1; TRBD2 aligns across 9 bases. V lost 0 bases to trimming and J lost 8 bases; unmatched junction nucleotides: 6. There are 15 residues in the CDR3. Germline CDR1 is SGDLS and CDR2 is YYNGEE. The CDR3, as DNA: TGTGCCAGCAGCGTAGAGAGTAGCGGGAGCTATGAGCAGTTCTTC. This encodes CASSVESSGSYEQFF.

The chain links TRBV6-1 to TRBJ1-2; D uncertain. Per germline, CDR1 MNHNS and CDR2 SASEGT. Trimming took 2 bases from V and 3 from J, leaving 13 bases between them. The CDR3 sequence is 15 residues long. The CDR3 nucleotides are TGTGCCAGCAGTGAACCCCACGGGGTGTACTATGGCTACACCTTC. Translated, it gives CASSEPHGVYYGYTF.

The V call is TRBV15, the J call TRBJ1-5; D gene uncertain. This CDR3 region has 14 residues. Germline V CDR1 and CDR2: LNHNV, YYDKDF (reference sequence). The V and J ends lost 1 base and 11 bases respectively, with 15 bases between them. This CDR3 reads CATSRGPPFEAQHF. CDR3 DNA sequence: TGTGCCACCAGCAGAGGCCCCCCGTTTGAGGCCCAGCATTTT. Drawing the rest from reference TRBV15 and TRBJ1-5, the complete variable domain is DAMVIQNPRYQVTQFGKPVTLSCSQTLNHNVMYWYQQKSSQAPKLLFHYYDKDFNNEADTPDNFQSRRPNTSFCFLDIRSPGLGDTAMYLCATSRGPPFEAQHFGDGTRLSIL.

This rearrangement joins TRBV3-1 to TRBJ2-7; no definite D call. This CDR3 contains 15 residues. Germline V gene data show CDR1 as LGHDT and CDR2 as YNNKEL (reference sequence). Between the trimmed V and J ends, which lost 0 bases and 3 bases, there was a span of 12 bases. CDR3 DNA: TGTGCCAGCAGCCAAGAAAGAGCTCGGAGCTACGAGCAGTACTTC. This translates into CASSQERARSYEQYF.

This chain links TRBV5-1 with TRBJ1-5; 10 bases agree with TRBD1. This CDR3 comprises 15 residues. V shed 5 bases and J 3 bases; nucleotides not matched to a gene: 5. Germline V CDR1 and CDR2: SGHRS, YFSETQ. The chain's CDR3 is CASRPTGGVNQPQHF. The CDR3, as DNA: TGCGCCAGCAGACCGACAGGGGGCGTCAATCAGCCCCAGCATTTT.